This T cell receptor beta chain comes out of a study of Tregs in tolerant kidney transplant recipients. Data came from immunoSEQ multiplex PCR; TCRdb stores just in-frame clones and leaves some out. Here the sample spans roughly 66,000 clones, about nine tenths being singletons. The CDR3 runs 15 residues. V was shortened by 4 bases and J by 0 bases, with 15 bases between the two germline ends. Germline V gene sequence: CDR1 SQVTM, CDR2 ANQGSEA. The source material was CD8+ T cells from blood, sampled before the transplant. The TCR comes from a human donor who received a combined kidney and bone marrow transplant. This chain joins TRBV29-1 and TRBJ1-1; a possible D gene is TRBD1 (6 bases). CDR3 in DNA: TGCAGCGTTGTGCGGGGGGCCTACATGAACACTGAAGCTTTCTTT. Encoded protein: CSVVRGAYMNTEAFF.